The present T cell receptor beta chain was sequenced within a study of Ad26.COV2.S vaccination and SARS-CoV-2 variants. As for the study in general: A COV1001 Ad26.COV2.S trial-arm participant provided the sample.

CDR3 length: 18 amino acids. V gave up 5 bases and J gave up 1 base; unmatched junction bases: 7. Per the germline V gene, CDR1 is SGHTA and CDR2 is FQGNSA. The assay was immunoSEQ multiplex PCR, and TCRdb's table has in-frame clones only and misses some. The sample has 410,000 or so clones; 90% are singletons. The treatment here: around 19 received Ad26.COV2.S at low or high dose, single or two shots; about 5 received placebo; per-sample allocation not given. Each sample was drawn 63 days after the first injection (of vaccine or placebo). The chain recombines TRBV7-2 with TRBJ2-3; 15 bases match TRBD2. This TCR was sampled from a person aged 18-65 years who received the Ad26.COV2.S COVID-19 vaccine or a placebo. The input for sequencing was peripheral blood, taken in a trial of Ad26.COV2.S vaccine versus placebo. The CDR3 loop reads CASSRTSGRALGTDTQYF. The CDR3 DNA sequence: TGTGCCAGCAGCAGGACTAGCGGGAGGGCCTTGGGCACAGATACGCAGTATTTT.